What follows are 5 T cell receptor beta chains derived from one specimen sequenced in a study of post-analysis software for immune sequencing data. Study-level findings and limits: Patients carried roughly five TRBV segments more frequently than controls did, and TRBV5-6, TRBV5-1 and TRBV20-1 were among them.

Antigens for these TCRs are unknown. Unique-molecular-identifier-tagged TCR beta cDNA libraries were used. TCRdb recomputed calls from the PCR reads with MiXCR, one row per CDR3 protein. The table includes around 260,000 distinct CDR3 sequences, 36% detected once. Sequenced material: blood. All receptors come from a girl aged 10 to 17 with multiple sclerosis.

This chain joins TRBV7-2 and TRBJ2-7; the D gene is possibly TRBD1 (6 bases). V was pared by 5 bases and J by 0 bases, with 23 bases between. The CDR3 has 18 amino acids. Germline assignment: CDR1 SGHTA and CDR2 FQGNSA. In DNA form, the CDR3 reads TGTGCCAGCAGCCGCTGGGGGCAGTATAATACCAGCTCCTACGAGCAGTACTTC. This codes for CASSRWGQYNTSSYEQYF.

This clonotype showed up many times. This chain uses TRBV29-1 with TRBJ1-2; D gene ambiguous. The CDR3 contains 14 residues. V was cut by 7 bases and J by 2 bases, with 17 bases left in between. The germline V gene has CDR1 SQVTM and CDR2 ANQGSEA. The CDR3 loop reads CSALGFDENYGYTF. The CDR3 DNA is TGCAGCGCCCTCGGCTTCGACGAAAACTATGGCTACACCTTC.

At least ten counts were recorded for this clonotype. This sequence joins TRBV29-1 and TRBJ2-7; a weak D match, TRBD1 (6 bases). Trimming cost V 4 bases and J 1 base, with 11 bases left between them. The germline CDR1 and CDR2 sequences are SQVTM and ANQGSEA. This CDR3 region has 13 residues. CDR3 nucleotides: TGCAGCGTTGGCCAGGACAGTTCCTACGAGCAGTACTTC. Translating it yields CSVGQDSSYEQYF.

In its sample, this clonotype was seen many times. Mismatch with germline at one junction end may stem from a read error. The rearrangement joins TRBV3-1 to TRBJ2-3, with TRBD2 identical over 7 bases. Germline CDR1 and CDR2: LGHDT and YNNKEL (reference sequence). The CDR3 runs to 16 residues. The CDR3 region is CASNQIPGGTADTQYF. The DNA for the CDR3 is TGTGCCAGCAACCAAATACCGGGAGGCACAGCAGATACGCAGTATTTT.

Many counts were recorded for this clonotype. The V call is TRBV7-9, the J call TRBJ1-2, with D uncertain. Germline assignment: CDR1 SEHNR and CDR2 FQNEAQ (reference sequence). Trimming stripped 8 bases from V and 8 bases from J, with 24 bases between. This CDR3 has 15 amino acids. CDR3 sequence: CASASGPGLRGGYTF. CDR3 nucleotide sequence: TGTGCCAGCGCCAGCGGGCCGGGCCTCCGTGGGGGCTACACCTTC.